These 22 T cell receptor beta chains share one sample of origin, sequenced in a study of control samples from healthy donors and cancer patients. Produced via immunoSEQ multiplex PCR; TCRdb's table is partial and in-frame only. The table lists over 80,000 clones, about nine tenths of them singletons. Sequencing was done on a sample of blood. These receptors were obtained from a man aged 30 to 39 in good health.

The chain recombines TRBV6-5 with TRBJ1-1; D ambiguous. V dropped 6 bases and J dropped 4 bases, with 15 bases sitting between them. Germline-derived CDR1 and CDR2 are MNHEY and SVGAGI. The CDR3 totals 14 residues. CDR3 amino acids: CASRREGLSTEAFF. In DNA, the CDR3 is TGTGCCAGCAGAAGGGAGGGTTTGAGCACTGAAGCTTTCTTT.

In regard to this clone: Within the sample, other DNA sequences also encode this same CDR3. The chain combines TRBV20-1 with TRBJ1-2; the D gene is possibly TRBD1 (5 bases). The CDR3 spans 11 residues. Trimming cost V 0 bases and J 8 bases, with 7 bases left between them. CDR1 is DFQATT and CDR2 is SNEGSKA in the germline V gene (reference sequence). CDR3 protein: CSARDQGGYTF. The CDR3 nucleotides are TGCAGTGCTAGAGACCAGGGAGGCTACACCTTC.

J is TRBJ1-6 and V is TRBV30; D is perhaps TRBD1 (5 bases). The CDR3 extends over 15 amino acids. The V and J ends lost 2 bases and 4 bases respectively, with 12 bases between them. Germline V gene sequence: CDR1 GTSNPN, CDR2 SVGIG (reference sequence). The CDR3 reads CAWSHSGGYNSPLHF. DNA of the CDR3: TGTGCCTGGAGTCACTCCGGGGGTTATAATTCACCCCTCCACTTT.

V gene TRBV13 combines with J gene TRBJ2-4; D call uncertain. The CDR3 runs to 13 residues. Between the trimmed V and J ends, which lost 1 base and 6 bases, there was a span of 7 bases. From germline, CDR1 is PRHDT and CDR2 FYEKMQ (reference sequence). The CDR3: CASSLDPRNIQYF. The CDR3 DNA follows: TGTGCCAGCAGCTTAGACCCCCGAAACATTCAGTACTTC.

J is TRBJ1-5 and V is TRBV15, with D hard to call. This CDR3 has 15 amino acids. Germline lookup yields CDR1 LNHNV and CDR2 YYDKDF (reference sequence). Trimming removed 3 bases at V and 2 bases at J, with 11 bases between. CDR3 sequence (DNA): TGTGCCACCAGCAGGGGGAGCGCTGGCAATCAGCCCCAGCATTTT. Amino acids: CATSRGSAGNQPQHF.

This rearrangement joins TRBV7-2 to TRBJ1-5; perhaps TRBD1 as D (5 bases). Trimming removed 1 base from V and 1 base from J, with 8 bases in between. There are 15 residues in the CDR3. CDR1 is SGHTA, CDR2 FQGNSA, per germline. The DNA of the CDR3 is TGTGCCAGCAGCTTAGTTAGGGGAAGCAATCAGCCCCAGCATTTT. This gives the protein CASSLVRGSNQPQHF.

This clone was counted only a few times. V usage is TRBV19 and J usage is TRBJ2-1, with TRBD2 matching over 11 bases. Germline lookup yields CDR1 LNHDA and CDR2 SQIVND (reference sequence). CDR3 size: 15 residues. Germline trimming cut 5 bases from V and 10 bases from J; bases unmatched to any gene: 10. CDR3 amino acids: CASSFAGLAVEEQFF. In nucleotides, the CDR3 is TGTGCCAGTAGTTTCGCGGGACTAGCGGTGGAAGAGCAGTTCTTC.

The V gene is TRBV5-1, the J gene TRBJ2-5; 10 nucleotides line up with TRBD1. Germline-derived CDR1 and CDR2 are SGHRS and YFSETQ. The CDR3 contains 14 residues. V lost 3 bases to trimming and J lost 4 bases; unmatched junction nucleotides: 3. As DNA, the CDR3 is TGCGCCAGCAGCTCGACAGGGGGCTTAGAGACCCAGTACTTC. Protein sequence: CASSSTGGLETQYF.

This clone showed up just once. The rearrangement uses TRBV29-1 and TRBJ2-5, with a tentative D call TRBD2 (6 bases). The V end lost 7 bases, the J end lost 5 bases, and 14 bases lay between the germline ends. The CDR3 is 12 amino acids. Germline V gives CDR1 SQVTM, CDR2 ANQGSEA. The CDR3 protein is CSASGLRETQYF. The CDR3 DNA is TGCAGCGCTTCGGGACTTCGGGAGACCCAGTACTTC.

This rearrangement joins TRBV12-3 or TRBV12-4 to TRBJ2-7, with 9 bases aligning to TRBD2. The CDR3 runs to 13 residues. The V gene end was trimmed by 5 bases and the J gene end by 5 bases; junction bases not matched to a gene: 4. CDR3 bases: TGTGCCAGCAGTCGCGGGGGGGCGGACGAGCAGTACTTC. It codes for CASSRGGADEQYF.

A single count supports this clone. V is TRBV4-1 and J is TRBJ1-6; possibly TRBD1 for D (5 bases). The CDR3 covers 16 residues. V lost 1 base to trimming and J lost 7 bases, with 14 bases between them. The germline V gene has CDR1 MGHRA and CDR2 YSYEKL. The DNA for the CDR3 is TGCGCCAGCAGCCAAGGGGGGGGAGGGTTGAATTCACCCCTCCACTTT. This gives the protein CASSQGGGGLNSPLHF.

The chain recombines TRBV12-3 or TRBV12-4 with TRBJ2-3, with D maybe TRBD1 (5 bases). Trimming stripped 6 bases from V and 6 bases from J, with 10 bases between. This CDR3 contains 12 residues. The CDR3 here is CASSLRGDTQYF. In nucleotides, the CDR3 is TGTGCCAGCAGCCTTAGGGGTGATACGCAGTATTTT.

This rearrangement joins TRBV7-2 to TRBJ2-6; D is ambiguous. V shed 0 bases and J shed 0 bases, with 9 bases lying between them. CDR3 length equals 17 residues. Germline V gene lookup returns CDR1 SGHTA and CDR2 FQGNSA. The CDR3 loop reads CASSLAPGNSGANVLTF. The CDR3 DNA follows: TGTGCCAGCAGCTTAGCCCCTGGAAACTCTGGGGCCAACGTCCTGACTTTC. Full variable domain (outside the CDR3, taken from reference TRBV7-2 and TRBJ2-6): GAGVSQSPSNKVTEKGKDVELRCDPISGHTALYWYRQSLGQGLEFLIYFQGNSAPDKSGLPSDRFSAERTGGSVSTLTIQRTQQEDSAVYLCASSLAPGNSGANVLTFGAGSRLTVL.

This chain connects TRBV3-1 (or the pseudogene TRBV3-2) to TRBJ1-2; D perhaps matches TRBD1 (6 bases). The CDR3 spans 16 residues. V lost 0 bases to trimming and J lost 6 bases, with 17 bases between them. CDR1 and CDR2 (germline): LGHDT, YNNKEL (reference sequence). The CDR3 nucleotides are TGTGCCAGCAGCCAAGATAGAAGACAGGCGAAGGATGGCTACACCTTC. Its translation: CASSQDRRQAKDGYTF.

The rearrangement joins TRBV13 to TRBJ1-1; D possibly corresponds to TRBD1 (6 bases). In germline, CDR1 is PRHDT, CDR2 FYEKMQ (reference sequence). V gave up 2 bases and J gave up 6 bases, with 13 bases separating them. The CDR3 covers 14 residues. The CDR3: CASSLPTGRSEAFF. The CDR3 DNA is TGTGCCAGCAGCTTACCCACAGGGAGGTCTGAAGCTTTCTTT.

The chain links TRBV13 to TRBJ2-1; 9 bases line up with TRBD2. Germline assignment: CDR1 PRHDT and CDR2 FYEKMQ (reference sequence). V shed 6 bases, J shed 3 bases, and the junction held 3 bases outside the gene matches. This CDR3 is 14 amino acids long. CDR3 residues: CASRAGGLYNEQFF. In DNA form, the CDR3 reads TGTGCCAGCAGGGCGGGAGGGCTCTACAATGAGCAGTTCTTC.

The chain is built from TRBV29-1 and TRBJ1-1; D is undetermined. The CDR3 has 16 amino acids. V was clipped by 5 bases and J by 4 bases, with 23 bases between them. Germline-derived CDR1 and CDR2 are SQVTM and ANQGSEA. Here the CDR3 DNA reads TGCAGCGTTCCAAATACCCTACCTGGGCGCTCCACTGAAGCTTTCTTT. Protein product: CSVPNTLPGRSTEAFF.

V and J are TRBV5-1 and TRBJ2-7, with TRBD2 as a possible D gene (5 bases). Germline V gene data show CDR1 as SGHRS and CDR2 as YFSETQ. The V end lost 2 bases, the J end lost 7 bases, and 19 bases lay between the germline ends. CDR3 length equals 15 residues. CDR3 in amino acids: CASSLLREPPGEQYF. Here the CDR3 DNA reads TGCGCCAGCAGCTTACTAAGGGAGCCCCCGGGGGAGCAGTACTTC.

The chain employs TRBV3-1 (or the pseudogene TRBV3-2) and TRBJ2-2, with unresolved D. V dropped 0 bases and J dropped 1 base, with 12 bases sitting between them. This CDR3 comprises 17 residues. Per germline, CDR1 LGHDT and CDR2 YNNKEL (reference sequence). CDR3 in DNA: TGTGCCAGCAGCCAAGATCCCCGGGCCAAGAACACCGGGGAGCTGTTTTTT. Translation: CASSQDPRAKNTGELFF.

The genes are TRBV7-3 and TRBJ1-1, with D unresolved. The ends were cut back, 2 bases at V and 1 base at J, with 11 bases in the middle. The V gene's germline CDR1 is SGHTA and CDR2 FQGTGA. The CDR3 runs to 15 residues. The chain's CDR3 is CASSLSPGSNTEAFF. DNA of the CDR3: TGTGCCAGCAGCTTATCACCGGGGTCGAACACTGAAGCTTTCTTT.

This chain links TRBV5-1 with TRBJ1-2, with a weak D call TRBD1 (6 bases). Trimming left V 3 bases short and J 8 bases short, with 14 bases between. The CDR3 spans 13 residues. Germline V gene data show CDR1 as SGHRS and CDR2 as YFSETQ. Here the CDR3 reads CASSYNRALGYTF. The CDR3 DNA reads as TGCGCCAGCAGCTACAACAGGGCCCTAGGCTACACCTTC.

CDR3 nucleotide sequence: TGCGCCAGCAGCTTAGGACTAGCGGGAGTCAATGAGCAGTTCTTC. Encoded protein: CASSLGLAGVNEQFF. The chain joins TRBV5-1 to TRBJ2-1; TRBD2 agrees at 13 bases. J gave up 6 bases and V 2 bases, and 2 bases lay outside the gene matches. In germline, CDR1 is SGHRS, CDR2 YFSETQ. The CDR3 is 15 residues long.